This T cell receptor beta chain was identified in a study of T cells in Graves' hyperthyroidism and ophthalmopathy. General study results and limits: Through a model of 13 V-J features, ophthalmopathy was separated from stable hyperthyroidism. Most thyroid-expanded clonotypes above 0.001 were also found in blood. The model's output predicted ophthalmopathy at a median of roughly 6.9 months prior to onset.

Amplification targeted TCR beta CDR3 regions from RNA transcripts. The HTBI set primed first-round TCR CDR3 RT-PCR. A single record per CDR3 protein comes from TCRdb applying MiXCR to the multiplex PCR reads. The sample shows 450,000 to 700,000 distinct CDR3 sequences, 46% of them seen only once. Trimming shortened V by 3 bases and J by 2 bases, and 6 bases separated the two germline ends. Germline values: CDR1 KGHDR, CDR2 SFDVKD. The CDR3 has 13 residues. With regard to this clonotype: No antigen is known for it.

Any patient presenting with uncontrolled infection, other autoimmune disease, pregnancy or lactation was left out. This clonotype was obtained from an adult woman with Graves' disease, either hyperthyroidism or ophthalmopathy (not recorded which). The V and J genes are TRBV24-1 and TRBJ2-5, with D hard to call. What was sequenced was peripheral blood or thyroid tissue (not recorded which). The CDR3: CATSDPGQETQYF. In nucleotides, the CDR3 is TGTGCCACCAGTGATCCCGGACAAGAGACCCAGTACTTC.